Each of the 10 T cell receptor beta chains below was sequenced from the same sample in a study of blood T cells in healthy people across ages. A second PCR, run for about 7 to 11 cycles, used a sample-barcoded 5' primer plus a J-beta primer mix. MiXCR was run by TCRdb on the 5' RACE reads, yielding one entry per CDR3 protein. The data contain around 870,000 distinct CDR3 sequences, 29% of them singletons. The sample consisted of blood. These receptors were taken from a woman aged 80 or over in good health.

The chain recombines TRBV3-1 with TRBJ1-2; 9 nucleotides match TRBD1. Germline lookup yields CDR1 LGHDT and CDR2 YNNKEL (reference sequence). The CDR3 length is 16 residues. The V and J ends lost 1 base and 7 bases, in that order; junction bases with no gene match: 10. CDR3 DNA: TGTGCCAGCAGCCAAGGACTCACAGGGGGCCGGGGTGGCTACACCTTC. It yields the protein CASSQGLTGGRGGYTF.

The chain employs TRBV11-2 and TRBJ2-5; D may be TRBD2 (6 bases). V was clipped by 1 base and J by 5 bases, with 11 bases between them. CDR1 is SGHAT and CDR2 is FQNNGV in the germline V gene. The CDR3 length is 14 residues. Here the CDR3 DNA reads TGTGCCAGCAGCTTAGGATGGGGGGAGGAGACCCAGTACTTC. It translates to CASSLGWGEETQYF.

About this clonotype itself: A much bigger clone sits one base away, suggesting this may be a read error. The CDR3: CAISGGGAGETQYF. CDR3 DNA: TGTGCCATCAGTGGGGGGGGCGCAGGGGAGACCCAGTACTTC. The chain uses TRBV10-3 and TRBJ2-5; possible D gene TRBD2, 7 bases. Trimming shortened V by 4 bases and J by 5 bases, and 14 bases separated the two germline ends. The CDR3 covers 14 residues. Germline lookup yields CDR1 ENHRY and CDR2 SYGVKD.

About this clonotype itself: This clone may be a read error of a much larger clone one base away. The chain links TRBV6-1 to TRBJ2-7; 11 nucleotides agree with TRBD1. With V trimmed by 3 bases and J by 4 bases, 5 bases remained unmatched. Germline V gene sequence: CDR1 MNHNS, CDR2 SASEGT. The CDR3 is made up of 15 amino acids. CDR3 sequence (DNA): TGTGCCAGCAGTGACGGGACAGGGGGTCGTTACGAGCAGTACTTC. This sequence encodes CASSDGTGGRYEQYF.

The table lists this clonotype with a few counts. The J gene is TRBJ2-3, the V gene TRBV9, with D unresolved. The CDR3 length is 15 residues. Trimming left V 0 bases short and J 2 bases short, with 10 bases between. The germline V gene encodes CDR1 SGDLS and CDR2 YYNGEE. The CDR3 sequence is CASSVDPTPTDTQYF. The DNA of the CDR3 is TGTGCCAGCAGCGTAGACCCGACCCCCACAGATACGCAGTATTTT. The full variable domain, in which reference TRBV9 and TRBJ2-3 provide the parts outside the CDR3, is DSGVTQTPKHLITATGQRVTLRCSPRSGDLSVYWYQQSLDQGLQFLIQYYNGEERAKGNILERFSAQQFPDLHSELNLSSLELGDSALYFCASSVDPTPTDTQYFGPGTRLTVL.

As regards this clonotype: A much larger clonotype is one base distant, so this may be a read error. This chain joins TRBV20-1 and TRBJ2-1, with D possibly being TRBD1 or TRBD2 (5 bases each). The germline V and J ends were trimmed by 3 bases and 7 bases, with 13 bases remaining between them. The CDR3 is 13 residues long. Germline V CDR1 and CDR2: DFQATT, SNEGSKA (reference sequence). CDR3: CSARGRTGNEQFF. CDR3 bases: TGCAGTGCTAGGGGGCGAACGGGGAATGAGCAGTTCTTC.

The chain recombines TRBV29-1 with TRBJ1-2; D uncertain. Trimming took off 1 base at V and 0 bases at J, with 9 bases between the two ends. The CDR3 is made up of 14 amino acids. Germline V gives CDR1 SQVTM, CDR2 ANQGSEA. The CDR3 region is CSVEGWHSNYGYTF. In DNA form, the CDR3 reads TGCAGCGTTGAAGGCTGGCACTCTAACTATGGCTACACCTTC.

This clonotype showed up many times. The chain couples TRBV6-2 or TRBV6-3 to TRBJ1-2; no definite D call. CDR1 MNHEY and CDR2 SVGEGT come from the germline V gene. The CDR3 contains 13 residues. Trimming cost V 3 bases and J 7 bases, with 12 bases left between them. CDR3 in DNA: TGTGCCAGCAGTTATTCTACAGAGTTTGGCTACACCTTC. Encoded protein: CASSYSTEFGYTF.

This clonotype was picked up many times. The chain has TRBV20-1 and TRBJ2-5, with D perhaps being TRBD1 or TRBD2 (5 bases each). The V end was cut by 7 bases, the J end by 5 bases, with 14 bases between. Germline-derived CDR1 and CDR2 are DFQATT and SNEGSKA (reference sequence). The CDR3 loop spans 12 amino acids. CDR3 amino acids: CSGRGAPETQYF. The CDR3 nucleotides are TGCAGTGGACGAGGGGCGCCGGAGACCCAGTACTTC.

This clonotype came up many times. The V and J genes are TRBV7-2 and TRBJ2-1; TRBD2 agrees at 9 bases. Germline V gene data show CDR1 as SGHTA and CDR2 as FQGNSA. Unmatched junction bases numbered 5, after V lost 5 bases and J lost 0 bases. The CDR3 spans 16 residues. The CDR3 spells CASSPLAGSSYNEQFF. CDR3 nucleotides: TGTGCCAGCAGCCCTCTAGCGGGAAGCTCCTACAATGAGCAGTTCTTC.